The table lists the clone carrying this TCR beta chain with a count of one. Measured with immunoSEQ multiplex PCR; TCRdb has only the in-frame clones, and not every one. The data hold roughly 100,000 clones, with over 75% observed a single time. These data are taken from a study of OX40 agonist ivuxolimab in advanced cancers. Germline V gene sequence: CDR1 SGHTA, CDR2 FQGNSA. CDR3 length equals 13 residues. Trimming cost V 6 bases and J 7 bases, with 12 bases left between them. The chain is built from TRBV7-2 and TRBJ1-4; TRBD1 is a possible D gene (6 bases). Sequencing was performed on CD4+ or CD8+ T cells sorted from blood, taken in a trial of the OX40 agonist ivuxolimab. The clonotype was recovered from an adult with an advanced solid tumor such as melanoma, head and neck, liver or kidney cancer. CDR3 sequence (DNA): TGTGCCAGCAGACTACAGGGATCTGAAAAACTGTTTTTT. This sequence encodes CASRLQGSEKLFF. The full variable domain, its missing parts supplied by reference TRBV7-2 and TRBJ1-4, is GAGVSQSPSNKVTEKGKDVELRCDPISGHTALYWYRQSLGQGLEFLIYFQGNSAPDKSGLPSDRFSAERTGGSVSTLTIQRTQQEDSAVYLCASRLQGSEKLFFGSGTQLSVL.